Each of the 6 T cell receptor beta chains below was sequenced from the same sample in a study of T-cell reconstitution after alpha-beta-depleted transplantation in children. Unique molecular identifiers were incorporated during preparation of the TCRbeta library. TCRdb reprocessed the PCR reads via MiXCR and lists one record per CDR3 protein. The table lists about 110,000 distinct CDR3 sequences, almost 6.5% of them singletons. The sample here was PBMCs, mostly from graft donor cells, taken 360 days after TCRalphabeta/CD19-depleted stem cell transplant. The receptors stem from a male patient aged 2 to 9 who had a stem cell transplant for acute lymphoblastic leukemia, so the T cells may come from the graft donor.

CDR3 protein: CASSFRTSGNTQYF. The CDR3 DNA reads TGTGCCAGCAGTTTCCGGACGTCTGGGAATACGCAGTATTTT. The rearrangement uses TRBV27 and TRBJ2-3; D gene ambiguous. Germline CDR1 MNHEY, CDR2 SMNVEV (reference sequence). This CDR3 spans 14 amino acids. V was clipped by 3 bases and J by 7 bases, with 14 bases between them.

This clonotype was observed many times. The V gene is TRBV11-2, the J gene TRBJ2-1; D assignment may be TRBD1 or TRBD2 (5 bases each). Between the trimmed V and J ends, which lost 4 bases and 8 bases, there was a span of 18 bases. The CDR3 totals 15 residues. Germline CDR1 is SGHAT and CDR2 is FQNNGV. The CDR3 here is CASSSQGAAVHEQFF. As DNA, the CDR3 is TGTGCCAGCAGCTCCCAGGGAGCGGCAGTGCATGAGCAGTTCTTC.

This clonotype came up a few times. This chain connects TRBV5-6 to TRBJ1-2; D is unresolved. V was clipped by 4 bases and J by 5 bases, with 9 bases between them. Germline values: CDR1 SGHDT, CDR2 YYEEEE. This CDR3 is 12 amino acids long. The CDR3 sequence is CASSALEYGYTF. The CDR3 DNA reads as TGTGCCAGCAGCGCGTTGGAATATGGCTACACCTTC.

The sample holds many counts of this clonotype. This rearrangement joins TRBV7-2 to TRBJ2-7; tentatively, D is TRBD2 (6 bases). The germline CDR1 and CDR2 sequences are SGHTA and FQGNSA. V dropped 2 bases and J dropped 0 bases, with 11 bases sitting between them. The CDR3 length is 15 residues. CDR3 in amino acids: CASSLRVGGSYEQYF. The CDR3 coding sequence is TGTGCCAGCAGCTTAAGGGTCGGGGGCTCCTACGAGCAGTACTTC.

The chain recombines TRBV6-9 with TRBJ1-2; 8 bases are shared with TRBD1. The CDR3 is 16 amino acids. V gave up 6 bases and J gave up 6 bases; unmatched junction bases: 15. The germline CDR1 and CDR2 sequences are MNHGY and SVAAGI. The DNA of the CDR3 is TGTGCCAGCAGACAATCCTCGGACAGGGAATCGGATGGCTACACCTTC. It encodes CASRQSSDRESDGYTF.

The V and J genes are TRBV6-5 and TRBJ1-1; 7 bases align to TRBD1. Germline V gene data show CDR1 as MNHEY and CDR2 as SVGAGI. The CDR3 covers 16 residues. J was trimmed by 5 bases and V by 0 bases; bases with no gene match: 9. Here the CDR3 DNA reads TGTGCCAGCAGTTACTCGAGCGACAGGGTAGGTACTGAAGCTTTCTTT. Its protein is CASSYSSDRVGTEAFF.